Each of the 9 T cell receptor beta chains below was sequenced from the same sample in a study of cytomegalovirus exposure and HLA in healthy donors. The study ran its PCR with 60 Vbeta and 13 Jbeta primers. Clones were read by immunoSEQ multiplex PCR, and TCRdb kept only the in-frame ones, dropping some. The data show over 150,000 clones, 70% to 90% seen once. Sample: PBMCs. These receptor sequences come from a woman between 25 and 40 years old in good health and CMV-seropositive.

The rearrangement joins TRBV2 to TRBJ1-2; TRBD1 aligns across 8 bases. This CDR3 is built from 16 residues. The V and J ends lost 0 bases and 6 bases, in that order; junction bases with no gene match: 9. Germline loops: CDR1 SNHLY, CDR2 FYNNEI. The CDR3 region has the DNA TGTGCCAGCAGTGAAGCGTGGCAGGGGGCCAGGAATGGCTACACCTTC. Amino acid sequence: CASSEAWQGARNGYTF.

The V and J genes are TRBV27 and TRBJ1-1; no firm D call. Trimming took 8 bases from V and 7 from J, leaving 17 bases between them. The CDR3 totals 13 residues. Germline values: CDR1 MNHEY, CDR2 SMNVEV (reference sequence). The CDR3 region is CASSKVDRGEAFF. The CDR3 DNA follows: TGTGCCAGCTCGAAGGTGGATCGGGGTGAAGCTTTCTTT.

CDR3 DNA sequence: TGCGCCAGCAGCTTCTACCACAGGGGCTCTGGGGCCAACGTCCTGACTTTC. The encoded protein is CASSFYHRGSGANVLTF. This chain uses TRBV5-1 with TRBJ2-6; 7 positions agree with TRBD1. Germline assignment: CDR1 SGHRS and CDR2 YFSETQ. The CDR3 runs 17 residues. Unmatched junction bases numbered 5, after V lost 2 bases and J lost 0 bases.

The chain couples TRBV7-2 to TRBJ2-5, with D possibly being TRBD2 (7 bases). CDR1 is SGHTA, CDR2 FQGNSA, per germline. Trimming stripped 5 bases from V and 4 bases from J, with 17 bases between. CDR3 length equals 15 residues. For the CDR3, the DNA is TGTGCCAGCAGCCCAGGGGTGACTAGCACAGAGACCCAGTACTTC. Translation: CASSPGVTSTETQYF. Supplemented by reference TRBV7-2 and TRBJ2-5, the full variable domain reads GAGVSQSPSNKVTEKGKDVELRCDPISGHTALYWYRQSLGQGLEFLIYFQGNSAPDKSGLPSDRFSAERTGGSVSTLTIQRTQQEDSAVYLCASSPGVTSTETQYFGPGTRLLVL.

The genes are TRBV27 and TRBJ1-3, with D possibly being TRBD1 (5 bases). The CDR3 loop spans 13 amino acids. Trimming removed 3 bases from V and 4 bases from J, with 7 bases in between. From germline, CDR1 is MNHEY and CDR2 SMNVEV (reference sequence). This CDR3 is CASSFRGGNTIYF. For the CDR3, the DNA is TGTGCCAGCAGTTTCCGGGGGGGAAACACCATATATTTT.

The CDR3 nucleotides read TGTGCCAGTAGTATGAACAGGTTGACCGGGGAGCTGTTTTTT. It yields the protein CASSMNRLTGELFF. The chain has TRBV19 and TRBJ2-2; possible D gene TRBD1, 5 bases. Germline V gene sequence: CDR1 LNHDA, CDR2 SQIVND (reference sequence). Deletions cut 3 bases from V and 5 bases from J, with 10 bases between. The CDR3 runs to 14 residues.

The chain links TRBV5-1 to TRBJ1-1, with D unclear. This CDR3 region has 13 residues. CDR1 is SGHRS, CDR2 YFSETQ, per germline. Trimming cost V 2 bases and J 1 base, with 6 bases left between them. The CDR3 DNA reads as TGCGCCAGCAGCTTTTCTCCGAACACTGAAGCTTTCTTT. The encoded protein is CASSFSPNTEAFF.

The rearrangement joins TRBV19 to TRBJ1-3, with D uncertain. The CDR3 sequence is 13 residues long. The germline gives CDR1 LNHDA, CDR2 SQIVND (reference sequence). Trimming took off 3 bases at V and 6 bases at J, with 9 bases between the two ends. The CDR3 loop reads CASSIPGLNTIYF. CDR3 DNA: TGTGCCAGTAGTATCCCAGGATTAAACACCATATATTTT.

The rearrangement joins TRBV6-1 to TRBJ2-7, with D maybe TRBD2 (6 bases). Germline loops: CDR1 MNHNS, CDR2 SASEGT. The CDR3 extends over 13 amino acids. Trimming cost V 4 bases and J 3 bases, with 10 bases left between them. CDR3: CASSAGVNYEQYF. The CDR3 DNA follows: TGTGCCAGCAGTGCGGGGGTTAACTACGAGCAGTACTTC.